These T cell receptor beta chains were read from a single sample in a study of human T cells and chemical hapten exposure. TCRdb analysed the RACE reads with MiXCR anew, one entry per CDR3 protein. The profile shows around 250,000 distinct CDR3 sequences, 7.5% to 9% of them singletons. Sequenced material: whole blood, taken in connection with sensitization to the hapten diphenylcyclopropenone (DPC). These receptor sequences come from a woman in her forties with alopecia areata. Some clones in this sample may be carry-over from other donors' samples. The CDR3 runs from the conserved cysteine through the conserved F or W.

V gene	CDR3 protein
TRBV4-3	CASSRLTSGTYGQYF
TRBV5-1	CASSPEPHLAGTYEQYF
TRBV2	CASSFWTSGSMETQYF
TRBV7-9	CASSRGQEPYEQYF
TRBV11-2	CASSSRSAGGLEQYF
TRBV29-1	CSVLLAGEPYEQYF
TRBV20-1	CSARDRDAHQPQHF
TRBV28	CASSLADRNTGELFF
TRBV24-1	CATSDWSLAGTSSYNEQFF
TRBV7-6	CASSLAQQGNEQFF
TRBV21-1	CASSKTTGGIYEQYF
TRBV9	CASSPRLAEQETQYF
TRBV29-1	CSVEEGRGNTDTQYF
TRBV2	CASSGLAPGELFF